This entry features one T cell receptor (beta chain) sequence. Compared with germline, one end of the junction differs, possibly owing to a read error. Each CDR3 protein is one row after TCRdb ran MiXCR on the PCR reads. Of roughly 30,000 distinct CDR3 sequences listed, 40% to 65% were seen once; the top ten hold approximately 23%. Time point defined: after preoperative PTX-NDP chemotherapy. Looked up from germline, CDR1 is SGHTA and CDR2 is FQGNSA. CDR3 length: 17 amino acids. The data stem from a study of esophageal squamous cell carcinoma under preoperative chemotherapy. This sample was gathered from a patient given preoperative chemotherapy. The genes are TRBV7-2 and TRBJ2-3, with TRBD2 matching over 8 bases. This clonotype was sampled from a human donor with esophageal squamous cell carcinoma. The donor label of this sample is uncertain. The CDR3 loop is CASSAGAGGLGGDTQYF. CDR3 DNA: TGTGCCAGCAGCGCGGGGGCGGGGGGCCTTGGTGGAGATACGCAGTATTTC.